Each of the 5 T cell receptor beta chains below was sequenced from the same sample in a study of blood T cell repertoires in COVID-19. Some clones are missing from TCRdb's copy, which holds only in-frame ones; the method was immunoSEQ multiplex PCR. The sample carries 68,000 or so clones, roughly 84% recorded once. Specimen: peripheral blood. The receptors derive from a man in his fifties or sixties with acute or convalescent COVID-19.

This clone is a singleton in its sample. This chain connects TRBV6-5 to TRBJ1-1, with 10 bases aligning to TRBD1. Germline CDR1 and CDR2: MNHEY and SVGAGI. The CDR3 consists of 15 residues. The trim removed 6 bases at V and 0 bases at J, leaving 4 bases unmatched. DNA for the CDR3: TGTGCCAGCAGGCGACAGGGGGCGATGAACACTGAAGCTTTCTTT. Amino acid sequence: CASRRQGAMNTEAFF.

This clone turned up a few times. CDR3 sequence reads: CASSPGPRGEQYF. CDR3 sequence (DNA): TGTGCCAGTAGTCCTGGGCCTCGGGGGGAGCAGTACTTC. The chain is built from TRBV19 and TRBJ2-7; D possibly corresponds to TRBD2 (6 bases). Germline-derived CDR1 and CDR2 are LNHDA and SQIVND (reference sequence). Trimming pared 5 bases from V and 7 bases from J, leaving 15 bases between. The CDR3 sequence is 13 residues long.

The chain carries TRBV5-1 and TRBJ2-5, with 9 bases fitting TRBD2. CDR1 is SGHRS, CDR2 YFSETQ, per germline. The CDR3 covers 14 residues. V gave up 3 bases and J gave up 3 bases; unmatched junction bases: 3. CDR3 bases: TGCGCCAGCAGCTGGGGCGGGGGGGAAGAGACCCAGTACTTC. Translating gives CASSWGGGEETQYF.

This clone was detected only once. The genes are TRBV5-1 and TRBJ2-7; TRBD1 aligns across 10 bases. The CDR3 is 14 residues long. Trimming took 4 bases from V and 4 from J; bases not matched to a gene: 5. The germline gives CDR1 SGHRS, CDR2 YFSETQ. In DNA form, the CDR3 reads TGCGCCAGCAGCAGGGGACAGGGGCAATACGAGCAGTACTTC. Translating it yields CASSRGQGQYEQYF.

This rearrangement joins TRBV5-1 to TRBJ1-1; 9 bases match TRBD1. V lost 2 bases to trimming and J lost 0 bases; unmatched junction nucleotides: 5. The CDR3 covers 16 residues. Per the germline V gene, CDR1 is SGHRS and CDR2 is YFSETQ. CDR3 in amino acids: CASSFDRGRMNTEAFF. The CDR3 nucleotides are TGCGCCAGCAGCTTCGACAGGGGGAGGATGAACACTGAAGCTTTCTTT. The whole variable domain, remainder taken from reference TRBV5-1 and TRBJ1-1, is KAGVTQTPRYLIKTRGQQVTLSCSPISGHRSVSWYQQTPGQGLQFLFEYFSETQRNKGNFPGRFSGRQFSNSRSEMNVSTLELGDSALYLCASSFDRGRMNTEAFFGQGTRLTVV.